The following is a T cell receptor (beta chain) sequence with its context. This sample is part of a study of blood T cell repertoires in COVID-19. This table comes from immunoSEQ multiplex PCR, and its TCRdb copy is limited to in-frame clones, with some not included. Of approximately 300,000 clones listed, 70% to 90% are singletons. Adults between about 18 and 95 years of age took part from 20 to 25 US areas. Participant-given clinical history determined each cohort assignment. Donors in Cohort 3 who had recovered were those with two negative PCRs, healthcare professional clearance, or resolution of their symptoms. Germline CDR1 reads SGHNT; CDR2 reads YENEEA. The V and J ends lost 3 bases and 5 bases respectively, with 13 bases between them. The CDR3 has 14 amino acids.

Specimen: PBMCs or T cells enriched from blood (not recorded which). This chain uses TRBV11-3 with TRBJ2-5, with a weak D call TRBD1 (6 bases). The source of this sequence is a man in his thirties or forties who had recovered from COVID-19. This chain's CDR3 is CASSFGSGHETQYF. In DNA form, the CDR3 reads TGTGCCAGCAGCTTCGGGTCGGGACACGAGACCCAGTACTTC.